The clone carrying this TCR beta chain counts as medium-sized (0.01 to 0.1%). What it binds is not known. This specimen belongs to a study of T cells in localized non-small cell lung cancer. Here immunoSEQ multiplex PCR was the method, and the copy in TCRdb shows in-frame clones only, minus some. This sample has tens of thousands of clones, with roughly 81% found just once. There are 12 residues in the CDR3. Deletions cut 4 bases from V and 9 bases from J, with 14 bases between. In germline, CDR1 is SGHDT, CDR2 YYEEEE. General observations from the study: Heterogeneity stays possible, as sequencing covered only one tumor region. Appearance in adjacent lung was seen for a median around 60 of the top 100 tumor clones.

The V and J genes are TRBV5-6 and TRBJ2-7, with D hard to call. This clonotype originated in a man between 35 and 75 years old with stage I lung adenocarcinoma. This sample comprised peripheral blood, obtained before any cancer treatment. The CDR3 region is CASSGISKRQYF. In DNA, the CDR3 is TGTGCCAGCAGCGGGATCAGTAAACGGCAGTACTTC.